This T cell receptor (beta chain) came from a study of blood T cell repertoires in COVID-19. Whole-study context: Spain, Italy and the United States supplied samples that represented acute and convalescent COVID-19. From T cells, B-cell-depleted T cells, or PBMCs came the material, which was cDNA or gDNA.

Original analysis: From reference gene primer amplification, estimates of nucleated cell counts were derived. Data came from immunoSEQ multiplex PCR; TCRdb stores just in-frame clones and leaves some out. The V and J calls and clone size were taken over from that table, and D and trimming were inferred from the DNA. Of about 72,000 clones listed, approximately 86% are singletons. The CDR3 spans 15 residues. V dropped 2 bases and J dropped 0 bases, with 12 bases sitting between them. CDR1 is SGHNT and CDR2 is YYREEE in the germline V gene (reference sequence). Input material: peripheral blood. The receptor comes from a woman in her sixties or seventies with acute or convalescent COVID-19. This chain connects TRBV5-4 to TRBJ2-7, with D possibly being TRBD1 (6 bases). CDR3 in amino acids: CASSFSDRSSYEQYF. The CDR3 region has the DNA TGTGCCAGCAGCTTTTCCGACAGGAGCTCCTACGAGCAGTACTTC.